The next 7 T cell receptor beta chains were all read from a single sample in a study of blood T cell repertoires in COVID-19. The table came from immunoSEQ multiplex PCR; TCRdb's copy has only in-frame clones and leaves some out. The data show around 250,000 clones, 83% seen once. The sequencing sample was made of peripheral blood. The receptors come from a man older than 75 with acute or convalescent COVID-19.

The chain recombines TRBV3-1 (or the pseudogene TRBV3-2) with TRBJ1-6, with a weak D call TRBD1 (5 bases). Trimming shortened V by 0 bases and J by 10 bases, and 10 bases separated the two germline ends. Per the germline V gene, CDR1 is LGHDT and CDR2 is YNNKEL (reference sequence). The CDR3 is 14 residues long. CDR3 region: CASSQEWGNSPLHF. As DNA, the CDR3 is TGTGCCAGCAGCCAAGAATGGGGCAACTCACCCCTCCACTTT.

This CDR3 is CASSQEGVAYNEQFF. The DNA of the CDR3 is TGCGCCAGCAGCCAAGAAGGGGTTGCCTACAATGAGCAGTTCTTC. The chain has TRBV4-1 and TRBJ2-1, with D tentatively TRBD1 (5 bases). CDR3 size: 15 residues. Germline V CDR1 and CDR2: MGHRA, YSYEKL. The V and J ends lost 0 bases and 2 bases respectively, with 8 bases between them.

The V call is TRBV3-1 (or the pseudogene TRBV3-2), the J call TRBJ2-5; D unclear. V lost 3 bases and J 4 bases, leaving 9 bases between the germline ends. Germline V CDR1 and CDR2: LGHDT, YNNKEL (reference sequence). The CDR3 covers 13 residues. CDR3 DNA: TGTGCCAGCAGCCATCCCAGTGGAGAGACCCAGTACTTC. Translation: CASSHPSGETQYF.

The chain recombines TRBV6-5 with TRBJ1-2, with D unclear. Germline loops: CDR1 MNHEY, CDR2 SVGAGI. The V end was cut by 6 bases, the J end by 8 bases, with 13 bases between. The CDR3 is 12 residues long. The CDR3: CASRVLGRGYTF. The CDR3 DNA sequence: TGTGCCAGCAGGGTACTTGGGAGGGGCTACACCTTC.

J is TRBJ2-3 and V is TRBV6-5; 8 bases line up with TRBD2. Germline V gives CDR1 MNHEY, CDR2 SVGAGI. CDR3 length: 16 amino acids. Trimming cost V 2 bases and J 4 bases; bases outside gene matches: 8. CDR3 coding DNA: TGTGCCAGCAGTTACACACGGGGGGGCCGCTCAGATACGCAGTATTTT. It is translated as CASSYTRGGRSDTQYF.

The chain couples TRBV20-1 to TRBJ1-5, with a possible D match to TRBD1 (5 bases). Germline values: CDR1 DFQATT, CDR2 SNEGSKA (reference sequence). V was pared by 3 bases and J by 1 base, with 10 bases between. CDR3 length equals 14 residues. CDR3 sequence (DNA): TGCAGTGCTAGTATCCAGGGCAGCAATCAGCCCCAGCATTTT. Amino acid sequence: CSASIQGSNQPQHF.

The CDR3 region is CATSDRNRPYEQYF. CDR3 coding DNA: TGTGCCACCAGTGATCGGAACAGACCCTACGAGCAGTACTTC. The rearrangement joins TRBV24-1 to TRBJ2-7, with D unclear. The CDR3 is made up of 14 amino acids. V was clipped by 3 bases and J by 2 bases, with 10 bases between them. From germline, CDR1 is KGHDR and CDR2 SFDVKD.